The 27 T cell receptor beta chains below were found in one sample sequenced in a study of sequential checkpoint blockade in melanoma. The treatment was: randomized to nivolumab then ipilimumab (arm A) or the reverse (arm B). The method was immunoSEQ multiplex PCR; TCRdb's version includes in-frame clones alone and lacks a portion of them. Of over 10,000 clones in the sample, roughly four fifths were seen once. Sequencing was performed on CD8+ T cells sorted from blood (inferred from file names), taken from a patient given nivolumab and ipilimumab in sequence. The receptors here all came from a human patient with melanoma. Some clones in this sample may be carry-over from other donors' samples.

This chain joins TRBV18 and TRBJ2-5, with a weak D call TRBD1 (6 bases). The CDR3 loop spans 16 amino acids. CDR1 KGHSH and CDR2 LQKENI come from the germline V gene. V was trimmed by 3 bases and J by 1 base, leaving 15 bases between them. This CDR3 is CASSPTGSMFQETQYF. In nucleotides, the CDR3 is TGTGCCAGCTCACCGACAGGTTCTATGTTCCAAGAGACCCAGTACTTC.

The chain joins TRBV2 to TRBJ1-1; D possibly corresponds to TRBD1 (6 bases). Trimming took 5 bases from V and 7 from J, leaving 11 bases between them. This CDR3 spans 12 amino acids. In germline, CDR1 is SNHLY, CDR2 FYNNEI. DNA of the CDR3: TGTGCCAGCAGTTACAGGGAACTTGAAGCTTTCTTT. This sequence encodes CASSYRELEAFF.

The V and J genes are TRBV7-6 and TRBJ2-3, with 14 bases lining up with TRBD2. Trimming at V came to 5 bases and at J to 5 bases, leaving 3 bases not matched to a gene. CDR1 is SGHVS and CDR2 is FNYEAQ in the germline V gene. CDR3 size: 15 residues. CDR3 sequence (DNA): TGTGCCAGCAGCAACGGACTAGCGGGGGGAGATACGCAGTATTTT. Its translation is CASSNGLAGGDTQYF.

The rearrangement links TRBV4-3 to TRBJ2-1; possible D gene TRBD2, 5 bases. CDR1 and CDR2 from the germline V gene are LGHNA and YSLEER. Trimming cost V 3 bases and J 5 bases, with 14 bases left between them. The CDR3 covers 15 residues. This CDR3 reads CASSQARVGHNEQFF. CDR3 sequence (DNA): TGCGCCAGCAGCCAGGCGAGGGTAGGCCACAATGAGCAGTTCTTC.

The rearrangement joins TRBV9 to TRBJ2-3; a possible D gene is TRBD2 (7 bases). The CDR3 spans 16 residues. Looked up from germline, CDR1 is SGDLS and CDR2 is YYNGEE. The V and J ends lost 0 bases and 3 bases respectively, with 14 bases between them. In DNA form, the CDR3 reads TGTGCCAGCAGCGTAGAACCGGGGGGCATGACAGATACGCAGTATTTT. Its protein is CASSVEPGGMTDTQYF.

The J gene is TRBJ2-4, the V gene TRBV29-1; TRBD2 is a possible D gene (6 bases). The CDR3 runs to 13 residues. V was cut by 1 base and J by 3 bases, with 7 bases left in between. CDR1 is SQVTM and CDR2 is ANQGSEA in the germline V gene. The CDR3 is CSVEAGDKNIQYF. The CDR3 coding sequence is TGCAGCGTTGAAGCGGGAGACAAAAACATTCAGTACTTC. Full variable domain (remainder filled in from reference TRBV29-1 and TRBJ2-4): SAVISQKPSRDICQRGTSLTIQCQVDSQVTMMFWYRQQPGQSLTLIATANQGSEATYESGFVIDKFPISRPNLTFSTLTVSNMSPEDSSIYLCSVEAGDKNIQYFGAGTRLSVL.

The CDR3 region is CASSIKGLGDYGYTF. For the CDR3, the DNA is TGTGCCAGTAGTATTAAAGGGTTAGGGGACTATGGCTACACCTTC. The chain couples TRBV19 to TRBJ1-2; D perhaps matches TRBD1 (5 bases). The CDR3 runs 15 residues. The germline CDR1 and CDR2 sequences are LNHDA and SQIVND (reference sequence). Trimming took off 3 bases at V and 3 bases at J, with 14 bases between the two ends.

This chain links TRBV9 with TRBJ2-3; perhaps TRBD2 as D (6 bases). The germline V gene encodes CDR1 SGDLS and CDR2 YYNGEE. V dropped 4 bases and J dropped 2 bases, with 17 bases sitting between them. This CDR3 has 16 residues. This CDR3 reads CASSPGLAGLTDTQYF. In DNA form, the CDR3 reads TGTGCCAGCAGCCCGGGACTGGCGGGGCTCACAGATACGCAGTATTTT.

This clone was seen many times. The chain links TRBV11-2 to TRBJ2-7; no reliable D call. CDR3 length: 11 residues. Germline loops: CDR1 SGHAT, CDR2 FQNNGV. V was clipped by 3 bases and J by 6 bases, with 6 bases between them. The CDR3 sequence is CASSFRREQYF. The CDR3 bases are TGTGCCAGCAGCTTCAGGCGCGAGCAGTACTTC.

CDR3 region: CAISAPGQPPLSYEQYF. The DNA of the CDR3 is TGTGCCATCAGTGCCCCGGGACAGCCTCCCCTCTCCTACGAGCAGTACTTC. The J gene is TRBJ2-5, the V gene TRBV10-3; 7 bases fit TRBD1. Near its end, the DNA agrees better with TRBJ2-7, so the J call may be wrong. The CDR3 has 17 amino acids. The germline V gene has CDR1 ENHRY and CDR2 SYGVKD.

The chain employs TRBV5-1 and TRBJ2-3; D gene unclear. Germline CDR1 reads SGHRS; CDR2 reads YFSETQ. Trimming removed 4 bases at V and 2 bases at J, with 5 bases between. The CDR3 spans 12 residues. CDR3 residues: CASSPFTDTQYF. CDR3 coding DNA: TGCGCCAGCAGCCCTTTCACAGATACGCAGTATTTT.

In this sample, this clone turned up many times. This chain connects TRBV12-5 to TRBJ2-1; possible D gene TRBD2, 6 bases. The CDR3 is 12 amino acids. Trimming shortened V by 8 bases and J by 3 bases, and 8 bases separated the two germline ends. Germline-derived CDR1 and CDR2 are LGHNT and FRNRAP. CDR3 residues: CASLALYNEQFF. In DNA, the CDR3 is TGTGCTAGTCTAGCGCTCTACAATGAGCAGTTCTTC.

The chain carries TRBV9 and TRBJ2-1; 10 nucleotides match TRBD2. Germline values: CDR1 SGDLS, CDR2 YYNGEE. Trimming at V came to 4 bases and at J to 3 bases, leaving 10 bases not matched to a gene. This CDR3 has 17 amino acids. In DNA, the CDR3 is TGTGCCAGCAGCCCCCGACTTCTAGCGGGGGACTACAATGAGCAGTTCTTC. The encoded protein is CASSPRLLAGDYNEQFF.

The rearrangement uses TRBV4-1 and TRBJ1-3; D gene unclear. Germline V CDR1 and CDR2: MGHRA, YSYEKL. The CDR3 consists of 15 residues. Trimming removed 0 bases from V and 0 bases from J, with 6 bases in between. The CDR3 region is CASSQDPVSGNTIYF. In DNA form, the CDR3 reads TGCGCCAGCAGCCAAGATCCAGTCTCTGGAAACACCATATATTTT.

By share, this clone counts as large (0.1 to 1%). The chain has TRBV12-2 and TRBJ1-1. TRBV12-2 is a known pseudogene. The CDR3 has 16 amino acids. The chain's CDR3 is CASRIISPGSEHLAFF. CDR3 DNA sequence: TGTGCAAGTCGCATTATATCTCCGGGGAGTGAACACTTGGCTTTCTTT.

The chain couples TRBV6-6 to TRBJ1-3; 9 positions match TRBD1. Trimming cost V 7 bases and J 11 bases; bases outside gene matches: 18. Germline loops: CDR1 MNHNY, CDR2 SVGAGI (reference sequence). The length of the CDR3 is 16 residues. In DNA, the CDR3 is TGTGCCAGCATGCCCCCTCGGACAGGGGAGGGAGGGGCCATATATTTT. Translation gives CASMPPRTGEGGAIYF.

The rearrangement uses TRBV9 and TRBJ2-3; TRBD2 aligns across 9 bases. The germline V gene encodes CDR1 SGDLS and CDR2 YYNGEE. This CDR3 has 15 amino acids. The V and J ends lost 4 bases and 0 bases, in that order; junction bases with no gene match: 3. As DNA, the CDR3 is TGTGCCAGCAGCCGTGGACTAGCGAGCACAGATACGCAGTATTTT. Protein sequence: CASSRGLASTDTQYF.

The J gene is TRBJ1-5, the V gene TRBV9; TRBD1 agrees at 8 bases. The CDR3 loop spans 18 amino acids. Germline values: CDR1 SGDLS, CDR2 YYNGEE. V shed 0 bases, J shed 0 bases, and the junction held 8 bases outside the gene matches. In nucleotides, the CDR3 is TGTGCCAGCAGCGTAGGCCAGGACAGGGCCCTTAGCAATCAGCCCCAGCATTTT. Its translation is CASSVGQDRALSNQPQHF.

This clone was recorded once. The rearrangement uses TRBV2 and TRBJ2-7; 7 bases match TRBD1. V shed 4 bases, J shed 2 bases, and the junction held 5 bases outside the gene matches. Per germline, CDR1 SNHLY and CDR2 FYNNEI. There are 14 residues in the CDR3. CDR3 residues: CASSAGQPAYEQYF. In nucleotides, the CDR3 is TGTGCCAGCAGTGCGGGACAGCCAGCCTACGAGCAGTACTTC.

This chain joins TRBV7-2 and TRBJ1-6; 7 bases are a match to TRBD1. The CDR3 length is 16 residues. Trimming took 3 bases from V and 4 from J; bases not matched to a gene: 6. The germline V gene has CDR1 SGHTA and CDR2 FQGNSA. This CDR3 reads CASSFTGVGYNSPLHF. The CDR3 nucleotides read TGTGCCAGCAGCTTTACAGGGGTGGGATATAATTCACCCCTCCACTTT. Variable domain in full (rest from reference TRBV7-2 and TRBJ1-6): GAGVSQSPSNKVTEKGKDVELRCDPISGHTALYWYRQSLGQGLEFLIYFQGNSAPDKSGLPSDRFSAERTGGSVSTLTIQRTQQEDSAVYLCASSFTGVGYNSPLHFGNGTRLTVT.

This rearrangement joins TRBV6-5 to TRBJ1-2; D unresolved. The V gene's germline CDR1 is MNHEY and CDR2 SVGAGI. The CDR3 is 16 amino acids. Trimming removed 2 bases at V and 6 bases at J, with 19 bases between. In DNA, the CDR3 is TGTGCCAGCAGTTACCAATTACCCAACCCGAGGGATGGCTACACCTTC. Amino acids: CASSYQLPNPRDGYTF.

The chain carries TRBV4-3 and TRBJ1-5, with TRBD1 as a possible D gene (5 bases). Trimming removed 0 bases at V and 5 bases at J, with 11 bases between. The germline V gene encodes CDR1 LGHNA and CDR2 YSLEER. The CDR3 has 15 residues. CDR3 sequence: CASSQDRAGHQPQHF. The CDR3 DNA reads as TGCGCCAGCAGCCAAGATCGGGCAGGGCATCAGCCCCAGCATTTT.

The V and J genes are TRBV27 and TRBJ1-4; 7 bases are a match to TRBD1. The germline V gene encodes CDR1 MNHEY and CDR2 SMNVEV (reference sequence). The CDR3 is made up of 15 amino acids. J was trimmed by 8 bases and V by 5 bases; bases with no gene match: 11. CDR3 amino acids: CASSMTTGIGEKLFF. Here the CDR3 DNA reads TGTGCCAGCAGTATGACGACAGGGATAGGGGAAAAACTGTTTTTT.

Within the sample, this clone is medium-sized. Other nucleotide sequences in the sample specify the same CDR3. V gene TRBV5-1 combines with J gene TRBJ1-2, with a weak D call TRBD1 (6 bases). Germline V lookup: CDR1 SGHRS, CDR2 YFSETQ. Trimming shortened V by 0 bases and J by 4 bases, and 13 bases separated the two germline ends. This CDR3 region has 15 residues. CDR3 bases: TGCGCCAGCAGCTTGGCAAGGCAGGGGAGCTATGGCTACACCTTC. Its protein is CASSLARQGSYGYTF.

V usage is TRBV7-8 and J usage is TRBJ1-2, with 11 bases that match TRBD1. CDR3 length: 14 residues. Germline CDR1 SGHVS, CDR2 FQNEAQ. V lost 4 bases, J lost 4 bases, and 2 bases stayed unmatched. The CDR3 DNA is TGTGCCAGCAGCTACGGACAGGGGGCCTATGGCTACACCTTC. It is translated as CASSYGQGAYGYTF.

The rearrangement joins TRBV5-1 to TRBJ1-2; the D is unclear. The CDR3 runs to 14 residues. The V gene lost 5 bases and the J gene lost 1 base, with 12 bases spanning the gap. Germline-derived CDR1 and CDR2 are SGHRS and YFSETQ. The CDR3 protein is CASSSAGSNYGYTF. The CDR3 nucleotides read TGCGCCAGCAGTTCAGCGGGCAGTAACTATGGCTACACCTTC.

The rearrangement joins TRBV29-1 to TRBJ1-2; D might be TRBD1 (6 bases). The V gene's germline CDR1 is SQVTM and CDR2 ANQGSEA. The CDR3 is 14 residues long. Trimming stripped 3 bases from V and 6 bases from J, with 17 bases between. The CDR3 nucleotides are TGCAGCGTTGATTTGGGGGCGCGACCCCATGGCTACACCTTC. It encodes CSVDLGARPHGYTF.